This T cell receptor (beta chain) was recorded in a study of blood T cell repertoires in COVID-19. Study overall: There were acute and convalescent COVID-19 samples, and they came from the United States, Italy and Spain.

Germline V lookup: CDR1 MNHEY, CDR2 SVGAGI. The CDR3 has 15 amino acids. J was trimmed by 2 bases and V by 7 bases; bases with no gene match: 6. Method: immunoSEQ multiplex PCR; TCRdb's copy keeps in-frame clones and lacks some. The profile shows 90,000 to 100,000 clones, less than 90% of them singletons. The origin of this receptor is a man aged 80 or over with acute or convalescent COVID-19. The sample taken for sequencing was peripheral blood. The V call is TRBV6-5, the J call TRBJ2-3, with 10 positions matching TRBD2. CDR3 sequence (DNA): TGTGCCAGCAACGAGCGGGGGGGCCCCACAGATACGCAGTATTTT. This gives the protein CASNERGGPTDTQYF.